Each of the 25 T cell receptor beta chains below was sequenced from the same sample in a study of shared clonotypes between healthy human individuals. Cells designated naive CD8 were CD45RO-negative and were positively selected for CCR7, with terminally differentiated effector memory CD45RA+ cells excluded. Method: immunoSEQ multiplex PCR; TCRdb's copy keeps in-frame clones and lacks some. This sample has approximately 810,000 clones; 80% to 95% occur once, and the top ten carry around 24%. Sample: naive CD8+ T cells sorted from blood. Receptors were obtained from a young man in good health.

V is TRBV29-1 and J is TRBJ2-5; D not resolved. V shed 6 bases and J shed 4 bases, with 18 bases lying between them. This CDR3 is built from 14 residues. Germline V CDR1 and CDR2: SQVTM, ANQGSEA. The CDR3 nucleotides read TGCAGCGTCCAACCCGTGAGTGGGCCAGAGACCCAGTACTTC. Encoded protein: CSVQPVSGPETQYF.

This CDR3 is CASSSGNTQYF. Here the CDR3 DNA reads TGTGCCAGCAGCTCCGGGAACACGCAGTATTTT. The chain couples TRBV7-9 to TRBJ2-3; maybe TRBD2 (5 bases). V was cut by 4 bases and J by 9 bases, with 8 bases left in between. Germline V gene lookup returns CDR1 SEHNR and CDR2 FQNEAQ (reference sequence). The CDR3 is 11 residues long.

The V gene is TRBV4-2, the J gene TRBJ1-3; D may be TRBD1 (6 bases). There are 14 residues in the CDR3. Germline V lookup: CDR1 LGHNA, CDR2 YNFKEQ. Deletions cut 5 bases from V and 2 bases from J, with 10 bases between. CDR3 residues: CASSSTGTGNTIYF. The DNA for the CDR3 is TGTGCCAGCAGCTCAACAGGGACTGGAAACACCATATATTTT.

This chain joins TRBV7-2 and TRBJ1-2; D uncertain. V was pared by 6 bases and J by 4 bases, with 18 bases between. Germline values: CDR1 SGHTA, CDR2 FQGNSA. This CDR3 has 15 amino acids. This CDR3 reads CASSYGRTPGYGYTF. The CDR3 bases are TGTGCCAGCAGTTACGGCAGGACCCCGGGCTATGGCTACACCTTC.

The chain recombines TRBV7-9 with TRBJ1-5; the D is unclear. Germline V lookup: CDR1 SEHNR, CDR2 FQNEAQ (reference sequence). Trimming took off 0 bases at V and 7 bases at J, with 4 bases between the two ends. This CDR3 contains 12 residues. The CDR3 sequence: CASSLAAQPQHF. The CDR3 bases are TGTGCCAGCAGCTTAGCGGCCCAGCCCCAGCATTTT. The entire variable domain, with the rest obtained from reference TRBV7-9 and TRBJ1-5, is as follows: DTGVSQNPRHKITKRGQNVTFRCDPISEHNRLYWYRQTLGQGPEFLTYFQNEAQLEKSRLLSDRFSAERPKGSFSTLEIQRTEQGDSAMYLCASSLAAQPQHFGDGTRLSIL.

The V call is TRBV2, the J call TRBJ2-1; 9 bases match TRBD2. The CDR3 sequence is 14 residues long. Germline V CDR1 and CDR2: SNHLY, FYNNEI. The V segment lost 4 bases and the J segment 8 bases; nucleotides outside the gene matches: 6. The DNA for the CDR3 is TGTGCCAGCAGTGGGCCTAGCGGGAATTATGAGCAGTTCTTC. Protein product: CASSGPSGNYEQFF.

With respect to this clone: Other nucleotide sequences in the sample specify the same CDR3. This sequence joins TRBV28 and TRBJ2-7; D is unresolved. Germline loops: CDR1 MDHEN, CDR2 SYDVKM. V lost 6 bases to trimming and J lost 2 bases, with 8 bases between them. The CDR3 totals 12 residues. The DNA of the CDR3 is TGTGCCAGCAGCCTAAGCACCTACGAGCAGTACTTC. Translation gives CASSLSTYEQYF.

The rearrangement links TRBV6-1 to TRBJ2-5; weak D call: TRBD1 (5 bases). The CDR3 is 13 residues long. Germline-derived CDR1 and CDR2 are MNHNS and SASEGT. V lost 2 bases and J 2 bases, leaving 6 bases between the germline ends. The CDR3 DNA follows: TGTGCCAGCAGTGAACCAGGGCAAGAGACCCAGTACTTC. It specifies CASSEPGQETQYF.

The rearrangement uses TRBV29-1 and TRBJ2-1; 8 bases line up with TRBD2. J gave up 7 bases and V 6 bases, and 17 bases lay outside the gene matches. Germline CDR1 is SQVTM and CDR2 is ANQGSEA. CDR3 length: 16 amino acids. CDR3 DNA: TGCAGCGTCACTTTGGGGAGCGGGAGTACAGGGAATGAGCAGTTCTTC. As protein: CSVTLGSGSTGNEQFF.

This clone was seen a single time. Since a much larger clone is just one base distant, this may be a read error. This sequence joins TRBV9 and TRBJ2-5; D remains unclear. Germline CDR1 SGDLS, CDR2 YYNGEE. The CDR3 has 10 residues. The V and J ends lost 2 bases and 5 bases respectively, with 1 base between them. The CDR3 sequence: CASSVETQYF. The CDR3 DNA reads TGTGCCAGCAGCGTGGAGACCCAGTACTTC. The full variable domain, its missing parts supplied by reference TRBV9 and TRBJ2-5, is DSGVTQTPKHLITATGQRVTLRCSPRSGDLSVYWYQQSLDQGLQFLIQYYNGEERAKGNILERFSAQQFPDLHSELNLSSLELGDSALYFCASSVETQYFGPGTRLLVL.

This rearrangement joins TRBV6-4 to TRBJ2-1, with unresolved D. Trimming removed 4 bases from V and 7 bases from J, with 17 bases in between. Germline V gene data show CDR1 as MRHNA and CDR2 as SNTAGT. The CDR3 runs 15 residues. CDR3 coding DNA: TGTGCCAGCAGTGCCTTCGAAGACGGTGGGAATGAGCAGTTCTTC. Translation: CASSAFEDGGNEQFF.

In its sample, this clone was seen once. This chain uses TRBV28 with TRBJ2-4; no reliable D call. Germline CDR1 MDHEN, CDR2 SYDVKM. V lost 7 bases and J lost 2, with 21 bases in between. The CDR3 has 17 residues. The CDR3 protein is CASTLGTTISSKNIQYF. For the CDR3, the DNA is TGTGCCAGCACATTAGGTACTACGATATCTTCCAAAAACATTCAGTACTTC.

The rearrangement joins TRBV19 to TRBJ2-1; D gene ambiguous. V was trimmed by 5 bases and J by 7 bases, leaving 12 bases between them. CDR1 and CDR2 from the germline V gene are LNHDA and SQIVND (reference sequence). CDR3 length equals 13 residues. The CDR3: CASSWYTMNEQFF. For the CDR3, the DNA is TGTGCCAGTAGTTGGTACACGATGAATGAGCAGTTCTTC.

The V gene is TRBV27, the J gene TRBJ2-7, with D unclear. Looked up from germline, CDR1 is MNHEY and CDR2 is SMNVEV (reference sequence). This CDR3 region has 13 residues. The V end was cut by 2 bases, the J end by 3 bases, with 8 bases between. For the CDR3, the DNA is TGTGCCAGCAGTTTAGGGGTAAACTACGAGCAGTACTTC. It translates to CASSLGVNYEQYF.

This chain connects TRBV7-9 to TRBJ2-7; either TRBD1 or TRBD2 may supply D (5 bases each). Per the germline V gene, CDR1 is SEHNR and CDR2 is FQNEAQ (reference sequence). The germline V and J ends were trimmed by 1 base and 5 bases, with 15 bases remaining between them. The CDR3 runs to 15 residues. The CDR3 is CASSLVGVGGDEQYF. CDR3 DNA sequence: TGTGCCAGCAGCTTAGTGGGGGTCGGTGGGGACGAGCAGTACTTC.

This chain uses TRBV5-1 with TRBJ2-7; either TRBD1 or TRBD2 may fit D (5 bases each). Germline CDR1 is SGHRS and CDR2 is YFSETQ. V shed 1 base and J shed 0 bases, with 11 bases lying between them. CDR3 length: 15 residues. The CDR3 DNA is TGCGCCAGCAGCTTGTCTTCGGGGCACTCCTACGAGCAGTACTTC. It is translated as CASSLSSGHSYEQYF.

This clone has a single count. The chain combines TRBV28 with TRBJ2-1, with D perhaps matching TRBD2 (5 bases). The CDR3 is 16 amino acids. The V end lost 4 bases, the J end lost 4 bases, and 17 bases lay between the germline ends. Germline CDR1 reads MDHEN; CDR2 reads SYDVKM. The CDR3 reads CASSSRGSRSYNEQFF. The DNA of the CDR3 is TGTGCCAGCAGTTCCCGGGGTAGCAGGAGTTACAATGAGCAGTTCTTC.

Points on this clone: Other nucleotide sequences in the sample specify the same CDR3. CDR3: CASSLEGYNEQFF. For the CDR3, the DNA is TGTGCCAGCAGCTTAGAGGGGTACAATGAGCAGTTCTTC. This sequence joins TRBV11-2 and TRBJ2-1, with D hard to call. Germline V gene lookup returns CDR1 SGHAT and CDR2 FQNNGV. Trimming stripped 0 bases from V and 4 bases from J, with 4 bases between. The CDR3 sequence is 13 residues long. Together with reference TRBV11-2 and TRBJ2-1, the CDR3 gives the full variable domain: EAGVAQSPRYKIIEKRQSVAFWCNPISGHATLYWYQQILGQGPKLLIQFQNNGVVDDSQLPKDRFSAERLKGVDSTLKIQPAKLEDSAVYLCASSLEGYNEQFFGPGTRLTVL.

CDR3 region: CASSLFWTGARETQYF. The CDR3 nucleotides are TGTGCCAGCAGTTTATTCTGGACAGGGGCCCGGGAGACCCAGTACTTC. The J gene is TRBJ2-5, the V gene TRBV27; 9 bases are a match to TRBD1. Losses at the gene ends were 1 base for V and 5 bases for J; bases not matched to a gene: 8. This CDR3 has 16 residues. The germline CDR1 and CDR2 sequences are MNHEY and SMNVEV (reference sequence).

To note about this clone: A much larger clone differs by one base, so this may be a read error. This chain uses TRBV7-9 with TRBJ1-5, with D perhaps matching TRBD1 (5 bases). V lost 1 base and J lost 1, with 8 bases in between. CDR3 length: 15 amino acids. CDR1 is SEHNR, CDR2 FQNEAQ, per germline (reference sequence). The CDR3 nucleotides read TGTGCCAGCAGCTTAGGTTCAGGGAGCAATCAGCCCCAGCATTTT. As protein: CASSLGSGSNQPQHF.

The chain recombines TRBV19 with TRBJ2-1; D perhaps matches TRBD2 (6 bases). The CDR3 length is 16 residues. Trimming removed 5 bases from V and 0 bases from J, with 14 bases in between. The germline gives CDR1 LNHDA, CDR2 SQIVND (reference sequence). CDR3 DNA sequence: TGTGCCAGTAGTCTATTTCGGGGGAGCTCCTACAATGAGCAGTTCTTC. Translated, it gives CASSLFRGSSYNEQFF.

V is TRBV27 and J is TRBJ2-1, with 7 bases matching TRBD2. Germline CDR1 reads MNHEY; CDR2 reads SMNVEV (reference sequence). With V trimmed by 5 bases and J by 8 bases, 12 bases remained unmatched. The CDR3 spans 15 residues. CDR3 nucleotides: TGTGCCAGCAGTCCGGGACTACCAGCGGATGATGAGCAGTTCTTC. Amino acid sequence: CASSPGLPADDEQFF.

Written as DNA, the CDR3 is TGTGCCAGCAGTTATACCAGGGTCTACGAGCAGTACTTC. Its translation is CASSYTRVYEQYF. This rearrangement joins TRBV27 to TRBJ2-7; maybe TRBD1 (5 bases). This CDR3 is 13 amino acids long. Germline CDR1 is MNHEY and CDR2 is SMNVEV (reference sequence). V lost 4 bases to trimming and J lost 3 bases, with 10 bases between them.

CDR3: CASSLVGFPYEQYF. CDR3 nucleotides: TGTGCCAGCAGCTTAGTGGGCTTTCCCTACGAGCAGTACTTC. The chain employs TRBV7-2 and TRBJ2-7, with D unclear. Looked up from germline, CDR1 is SGHTA and CDR2 is FQGNSA. The CDR3 has 14 amino acids. V lost 1 base and J lost 2, with 9 bases in between.

The chain carries TRBV28 and TRBJ2-7; D may be TRBD2 (5 bases). CDR3 size: 14 residues. The germline V gene encodes CDR1 MDHEN and CDR2 SYDVKM. Trimming took 7 bases from V and 3 from J, leaving 16 bases between them. In DNA form, the CDR3 reads TGTGCCAGCAATCAGGACGTCCGGGACTACGAGCAGTACTTC. Amino acids: CASNQDVRDYEQYF.